These 27 T cell receptor beta chains share one sample of origin, sequenced in a study of T cells in women clearing cervical HPV infection. The data were produced by immunoSEQ multiplex PCR, yet TCRdb's version contains in-frame clones alone and is incomplete. In all, the sample yields about 46,000 clones. Sequencing input: blood buffy coat. All receptors derive from a woman between 18 and 69 years old with a cervical HPV16 infection that either progressed to CIN3+ or cleared (not recorded which).

Notes on this clone: The read stops 3 residues short of the end of the CDR3; the missing end is completed from the germline J gene. The chain uses TRBV19 and TRBJ1-2; 10 bases match TRBD1. The CDR3 has 15 amino acids. CDR1 is LNHDA and CDR2 is SQIVND in the germline V gene (reference sequence). CDR3 bases read: TGTGCCAGTACGACACCGGGACAGGGGATGAACGAC. Protein: CASTTPGQGMND. In full, the CDR3 reads CASTTPGQGMNDYTF. The full variable domain, rest sourced from reference TRBV19 and TRBJ1-2, is DGGITQSPKYLFRKEGQNVTLSCEQNLNHDAMYWYRQDPGQGLRLIYYSQIVNDFQKGDIAEGYSVSREKKESFPLTVTSAQKNPTAFYLCASTTPGQGMNDYTFGSGTRLTVV.

A remark on this clone: The sequenced fragment ends 3 residues before the CDR3 boundary, so the rest is inferred from the germline J gene. The chain carries TRBV5-6 and TRBJ1-2; D remains ambiguous. Germline V CDR1 and CDR2: SGHDT, YYEEEE. Trimming took off 4 bases at V and 3 bases at J, with 16 bases between the two ends. This CDR3 is 15 amino acids long. The CDR3 sequence is CASSPGRGLDYGYTF. The CDR3 bases that were read are TGTGCCAGCAGCCCCGGACGGGGTCTAGACTATGGC. Combining the CDR3 with reference TRBV5-6 and TRBJ1-2 gives the whole variable domain DAGVTQSPTHLIKTRGQQVTLRCSPKSGHDTVSWYQQALGQGPQFIFQYYEEEERQRGNFPDRFSGHQFPNYSSELNVNALLLGDSALYLCASSPGRGLDYGYTFGSGTRLTVV.

Comments on this clone: The read falls 3 residues short of the CDR3 end, and the missing part is taken from the germline J gene. The rearrangement uses TRBV6-1 and TRBJ1-4; TRBD1 aligns across 9 bases. Trimming took 7 bases from V and 8 from J; bases not matched to a gene: 8. CDR1 is MNHNS and CDR2 is SASEGT in the germline V gene. The CDR3 runs to 14 residues. The CDR3 bases that were read are TGTGCCAGCATTGAGGGGACAGGGAGAGAAAAA. It codes for CASIEGTGREK. The whole CDR3 protein is CASIEGTGREKLFF.

Comments on this clone: The DNA ends 3 residues before the CDR3 does, and the rest of the CDR3 is filled in from the germline J gene. This rearrangement joins TRBV20-1 to TRBJ2-1, with 10 nucleotides matching TRBD2. Germline V lookup: CDR1 DFQATT, CDR2 SNEGSKA (reference sequence). The CDR3 runs to 14 residues. The V gene end was trimmed by 5 bases and the J gene end by 4 bases; junction bases not matched to a gene: 5. Here the CDR3 reads CSAGRTSGYNEQFF. Incomplete CDR3 DNA: TGCAGTGCTGGGCGGACTAGCGGTTACAATGAG.

Notes on this clone: The missing CDR3 end, 3 residues past where the read stops, is filled in from the germline J gene. V gene TRBV5-6 combines with J gene TRBJ2-5; D is perhaps TRBD1 (7 bases). Germline values: CDR1 SGHDT, CDR2 YYEEEE. This CDR3 contains 13 residues. Trimming left V 4 bases short and J 5 bases short, with 12 bases between. The sequenced CDR3 bases are TGTGCCAGCAGCCCCAGGGGGGAGGAGACC. Translating gives CASSPRGEET. The whole CDR3 sequence is CASSPRGEETQYF. Based on the CDR3 plus reference TRBV5-6 and TRBJ2-5, the full variable domain is DAGVTQSPTHLIKTRGQQVTLRCSPKSGHDTVSWYQQALGQGPQFIFQYYEEEERQRGNFPDRFSGHQFPNYSSELNVNALLLGDSALYLCASSPRGEETQYFGPGTRLLVL.

Remarks on this clone: The read falls 3 residues short of the CDR3 end, and the missing part is taken from the germline J gene. This chain connects TRBV19 to TRBJ2-4; the match to TRBD1 covers 10 bases. V lost 5 bases and J lost 1; bases outside the gene matches: 8. CDR1 and CDR2 (germline): LNHDA, SQIVND (reference sequence). The CDR3 is 17 amino acids. CDR3 sequence reads: CASSDPGQGFAKNIQYF. The sequenced CDR3 bases are TGTGCCAGTAGTGACCCGGGACAGGGGTTCGCCAAAAACATT.

Note on this clone: Read coverage stops 3 residues before the CDR3 terminus; the germline J gene supplies the remainder. The chain uses TRBV29-1 and TRBJ2-6; no clear D gene. Germline CDR1 and CDR2: SQVTM and ANQGSEA. V was pared by 4 bases and J by 4 bases, with 8 bases between. The CDR3 loop spans 13 amino acids. The sequenced part of the CDR3 DNA is TGCAGCGTTGGAGGTACCGGGGCCAACGTC. It encodes CSVGGTGANV. The complete CDR3 protein is CSVGGTGANVLTF.

Remarks on this clone: The CDR3 is cut off 3 residues early in the read; its end comes from the germline J gene. The chain joins TRBV5-1 to TRBJ2-7; 7 bases match TRBD1. This CDR3 is built from 13 residues. J gave up 4 bases and V 2 bases, and 3 bases lay outside the gene matches. The germline CDR1 and CDR2 sequences are SGHRS and YFSETQ. Incomplete CDR3 DNA: TGCGCCAGCAGCTTTTCAGGGGGTTACGAG. It yields the protein CASSFSGGYE. The entire CDR3 is CASSFSGGYEQYF.

Note on this clone: The CDR3 end is not reached by the read, which stops 3 residues before it; the germline J gene fills it in. The chain carries TRBV5-1 and TRBJ2-7; 8 nucleotides match TRBD1. Germline CDR1 reads SGHRS; CDR2 reads YFSETQ. The junction had 4 bases not matched to a gene; V was cut back by 0 bases and J by 5 bases. The CDR3 extends over 14 amino acids. The CDR3 bases that were read are TGCGCCAGCAGCTTGGAGGGACAGGCCCACGAG. As protein: CASSLEGQAHE. The whole CDR3 sequence reads CASSLEGQAHEQYF.

Comment on this clone: The CDR3 extends 3 residues past the end of the read, so its final part is completed from the germline J gene. The chain recombines TRBV19 with TRBJ1-4, with 7 bases identical to TRBD1. The CDR3 is made up of 15 amino acids. From germline, CDR1 is LNHDA and CDR2 SQIVND (reference sequence). The CDR3 spells CASSKQQGKNSPLFF. The part of the CDR3 DNA that was read is TGTGCCAGTAGTAAGCAACAGGGGAAAAATTCACCA.

On this clone itself: The missing CDR3 end, 3 residues past where the read stops, is filled in from the germline J gene. The chain combines TRBV20-1 with TRBJ1-4; the D is unclear. From germline, CDR1 is DFQATT and CDR2 SNEGSKA (reference sequence). The ends were cut back, 5 bases at V and 8 bases at J, with 6 bases in the middle. This CDR3 contains 10 residues. CDR3 bases read: TGCAGTGCTGGTCAGGAAAAA. This translates into CSAGQEK. The whole CDR3 protein reads CSAGQEKLFF.

The DNA read from the CDR3 is TGTGCCAGCAGCTTAGTCGGGGTCACTGAA. This encodes CASSLVGVTE. The whole CDR3 sequence reads CASSLVGVTEAFF. This rearrangement joins TRBV11-2 to TRBJ1-1, with unresolved D. The sequence runs out 3 residues before the end of the CDR3; the remainder is reconstructed from the germline J gene. Per germline, CDR1 SGHAT and CDR2 FQNNGV. The CDR3 loop spans 13 amino acids. Trimming shortened V by 1 base and J by 4 bases, and 7 bases separated the two germline ends.

Points on this clone: The sequence runs out 3 residues before the end of the CDR3; the remainder is reconstructed from the germline J gene. The genes are TRBV20-1 and TRBJ2-7; 9 bases are shared with TRBD2. V gave up 3 bases and J gave up 1 base; unmatched junction bases: 10. Germline-derived CDR1 and CDR2 are DFQATT and SNEGSKA (reference sequence). The CDR3 runs to 16 residues. The chain's CDR3 is CSASWSGRNYSYEQYF. The sequenced CDR3 bases are TGCAGTGCTAGCTGGAGCGGGAGGAACTATTCCTACGAG.

Turning to this clone: The CDR3 goes on 3 residues after the read ends, and that part is filled in from the germline J gene. J is TRBJ2-3 and V is TRBV7-6; 9 bases fit TRBD2. V dropped 3 bases and J dropped 0; count of bases not matched to a gene: 4. The CDR3 is made up of 16 amino acids. Germline CDR1 SGHVS, CDR2 FNYEAQ. The sequenced CDR3 bases are TGTGCCAGCAGCTTGCGGGAGGGCGCCAGCACAGATACG. This translates into CASSLREGASTDT. From start to end, the CDR3 is CASSLREGASTDTQYF. The full variable domain, completed using reference TRBV7-6 and TRBJ2-3, is GAGVSQSPRYKVTKRGQDVALRCDPISGHVSLYWYRQALGQGPEFLTYFNYEAQQDKSGLPNDRFSAERPEGSISTLTIQRTEQRDSAMYRCASSLREGASTDTQYFGPGTRLTVL.

Note on this clone: The read ends 3 residues shy of where the CDR3 ends; the end is completed using the germline J gene. The V and J genes are TRBV6-1 and TRBJ2-2, with D possibly TRBD1 on 7 matching bases. The CDR3 has 15 amino acids. Germline V gene data show CDR1 as MNHNS and CDR2 as SASEGT. CDR3 region: CASSEGQGGISPLFF. The covered CDR3 bases are TGTGCCAGCAGTGAAGGACAGGGCGGGATTTCACCG.

A remark on this clone: The CDR3 goes on 3 residues after the read ends, and that part is filled in from the germline J gene. This chain joins TRBV29-1 and TRBJ2-5, with D maybe TRBD1 (6 bases). The CDR3 extends over 13 amino acids. Germline V gene lookup returns CDR1 SQVTM and CDR2 ANQGSEA. Trimming removed 6 bases from V and 4 bases from J, with 15 bases in between. CDR3 DNA (partial): TGCAGCGTCCCTCTACAGGGCGGAGAGACC. This encodes CSVPLQGGET. The entire CDR3 sequence reads CSVPLQGGETQYF.

Turning to this clone: The read ends 3 residues early relative to the CDR3; the germline J gene fills the gap. The V call is TRBV18, the J call TRBJ2-1; 9 bases agree with TRBD1. Germline CDR1 reads KGHSH; CDR2 reads LQKENI. This CDR3 is 14 amino acids long. The V gene end was trimmed by 3 bases and the J gene end by 7 bases; junction bases not matched to a gene: 4. This CDR3 reads CASSPGQGQNEQFF. The CDR3 DNA, read in part, is TGTGCCAGCTCACCTGGACAGGGGCAAAATGAG.

A word on this clone: Read data end 3 residues before the CDR3 end; the end is taken from the germline J gene. The chain is built from TRBV19 and TRBJ1-1; a possible D gene is TRBD1 (6 bases). Deletions cut 10 bases from V and 0 bases from J, with 12 bases between. CDR3 size: 13 residues. Germline V gene lookup returns CDR1 LNHDA and CDR2 SQIVND (reference sequence). The CDR3 loop is CATSTGMNTEAFF. The part of the CDR3 DNA that was read is TGTGCCACCTCGACAGGAATGAACACTGAA.

Regarding this clone: The read stops 3 residues short of the end of the CDR3; the missing end is completed from the germline J gene. The chain combines TRBV14 with TRBJ2-2; the D is unclear. Germline CDR1 reads SGHDN; CDR2 reads FVKESK. V lost 1 base and J lost 4, with 13 bases in between. The CDR3 is 16 amino acids. The CDR3 protein is CASSQAAGLGTGELFF. The sequenced part of the CDR3 DNA is TGTGCCAGCAGCCAAGCGGCAGGTCTTGGCACCGGGGAG.

In the case of this clone: The missing CDR3 end, 3 residues past where the read stops, is filled in from the germline J gene. The chain couples TRBV7-3 to TRBJ2-3; the match to TRBD1 covers 9 bases. V was pared by 5 bases and J by 6 bases, with 9 bases of the junction left unmatched. Per the germline V gene, CDR1 is SGHTA and CDR2 is FQGTGA. This CDR3 spans 15 amino acids. CDR3 DNA (partial): TGTGCCAGCAGCGACCGGGACAGGGTTTCGGATACG. Encoded protein: CASSDRDRVSDT. The full-length CDR3 reads as CASSDRDRVSDTQYF.

Notes on this clone: With the read ending 3 residues before the CDR3 end, the germline J gene is used to fill in that end. The V gene is TRBV19, the J gene TRBJ2-2; D possibly corresponds to TRBD1 (6 bases). Germline CDR1 reads LNHDA; CDR2 reads SQIVND (reference sequence). The CDR3 has 12 amino acids. The sequenced CDR3 bases are TGTGCCAGTAGTATACCCCAGGGGAAG. Its protein is CASSIPQGK. The whole CDR3 region reads CASSIPQGKLFF.

Worth noting for this clone: Read coverage stops 3 residues before the CDR3 terminus; the germline J gene supplies the remainder. The chain is built from TRBV18 and TRBJ2-2; 10 bases map to TRBD1. Germline V gene lookup returns CDR1 KGHSH and CDR2 LQKENI. This CDR3 is 15 amino acids long. CDR3 DNA, as far as it was read: TGTGCCAGCTCACCAGAGGGGACAGGGGTCGAAAAG. The encoded protein is CASSPEGTGVEK. The full CDR3 is CASSPEGTGVEKLFF.

Notes on this clone: The read halts 3 residues ahead of the CDR3 end, with the missing end drawn from the germline J gene. This sequence joins TRBV5-1 and TRBJ2-5; 12 nucleotides agree with TRBD2. This CDR3 is 15 amino acids long. The V and J ends lost 0 bases and 4 bases, in that order; junction bases with no gene match: 1. The germline gives CDR1 SGHRS, CDR2 YFSETQ. Here the CDR3 reads CASSLGTSGTETQYF. Partial CDR3 DNA: TGCGCCAGCAGCTTGGGGACTAGCGGGACAGAGACC.

Comments on this clone: The sequence runs out 3 residues before the end of the CDR3; the remainder is reconstructed from the germline J gene. The V gene is TRBV5-4, the J gene TRBJ2-5, with TRBD2 as a possible D gene (7 bases). The CDR3 is 16 amino acids. Looked up from germline, CDR1 is SGHNT and CDR2 is YYREEE (reference sequence). Trimming left V 0 bases short and J 1 base short, with 13 bases between. The sequenced part of the CDR3 DNA is TGTGCCAGCAGCTTGGGCGGGGGCGCTTCCCAAGAGACC. Amino acid sequence: CASSLGGGASQET. The complete CDR3 sequence is CASSLGGGASQETQYF.

On this clone: The read ends 3 residues early relative to the CDR3; the germline J gene fills the gap. The rearrangement uses TRBV5-1 and TRBJ2-1, with 9 bases lining up with TRBD2. This CDR3 contains 16 residues. Germline lookup yields CDR1 SGHRS and CDR2 YFSETQ. The V segment lost 4 bases and the J segment 8 bases; nucleotides outside the gene matches: 13. The covered CDR3 bases are TGCGCCAGCAGCGGACAAGCGGGAGGTCTCGGAGATGAG. It yields the protein CASSGQAGGLGDE. The whole CDR3 protein is CASSGQAGGLGDEQFF.

As for this clone: The read is 3 residues too short to cover the CDR3 end, so that end is filled in from the germline J gene. This chain connects TRBV15 to TRBJ2-5, with 7 bases that match TRBD2. The V segment lost 5 bases and the J segment 0 bases; nucleotides outside the gene matches: 3. This CDR3 has 14 amino acids. Germline V gene data show CDR1 as LNHNV and CDR2 as YYDKDF (reference sequence). The CDR3 is CATSGGEDQETQYF. CDR3 bases read: TGTGCCACCAGCGGGGGGGAGGACCAAGAGACC. The entire variable domain, with the rest obtained from reference TRBV15 and TRBJ2-5, is as follows: DAMVIQNPRYQVTQFGKPVTLSCSQTLNHNVMYWYQQKSSQAPKLLFHYYDKDFNNEADTPDNFQSRRPNTSFCFLDIRSPGLGDTAMYLCATSGGEDQETQYFGPGTRLLVL.

In regard to this clone: The DNA ends 3 residues before the CDR3 does, and the rest of the CDR3 is filled in from the germline J gene. V and J are TRBV19 and TRBJ2-2; TRBD2 aligns across 8 bases. The CDR3 length is 18 residues. Looked up from germline, CDR1 is LNHDA and CDR2 is SQIVND (reference sequence). Losses at the gene ends were 0 bases for V and 3 bases for J; bases not matched to a gene: 9. CDR3 DNA (partial): TGTGCCAGTAGTATAGAAGTAGCGAGCGGGAGTCACACCGGGGAG. Residues: CASSIEVASGSHTGE. The entire CDR3 sequence reads CASSIEVASGSHTGELFF. The whole variable domain, remainder taken from reference TRBV19 and TRBJ2-2, is DGGITQSPKYLFRKEGQNVTLSCEQNLNHDAMYWYRQDPGQGLRLIYYSQIVNDFQKGDIAEGYSVSREKKESFPLTVTSAQKNPTAFYLCASSIEVASGSHTGELFFGEGSRLTVL.